This record concerns one TCR beta chain sequence. Its antigen remains unknown. Clones were sequenced by immunoSEQ multiplex PCR, and TCRdb holds only the in-frame ones, with some missing. The profile shows about 130,000 clones, more than 80% of them singletons. Trimming took off 5 bases at V and 2 bases at J, with 15 bases between the two ends. CDR1 MNHEY and CDR2 SMNVEV come from the germline V gene (reference sequence). The CDR3 has 16 residues. The sample is drawn from a study of T cell responses to AZD1222 COVID-19 vaccine. Study information: Second-dose recipients at about 4 or about 12 weeks were treated as one pooled group.

Study observations and caveats: Repertoires were collected only later (after the peak T cell response had occurred). Nearly half of spike-specific TCRs reportedly target variant regions that are unmutated in the B.1.351 and B.1.1.7 variants.

The chain is built from TRBV27 and TRBJ2-2; a weak D match, TRBD1 (6 bases). Sequenced material: peripheral blood, taken on day 0 of AZD1222 vaccination. The clonotype comes from an adult in good health. The CDR3 region has the DNA TGTGCCAGCAGTCCCCGGACAGCGCTAAACACCGGGGAGCTGTTTTTT. This translates into CASSPRTALNTGELFF.